This is a list of T cell receptor beta chains from one sample in a study of beta chain features in type 1 diabetes. Here immunoSEQ multiplex PCR was the method, and the copy in TCRdb shows in-frame clones only, minus some. This table has 100,000 to 150,000 clones, 16% appearing once. The sequencing sample was made of central memory CD4+ T cells from blood. The source is a young man with type 1 diabetes. The CDR3 runs from the conserved cysteine through the conserved F or W. A D gene is named only where the DNA matches it firmly. Clone sizes are given selectively: once, few, many, or a class where the clone is expanded.

d_call clone_size j_call cdr3_length v_call cdr3_aa cdr3_nt
. few TRBJ1-5 13 TRBV30 CAWSENSNQPQHF TGTGCCTGGAGTGAAAATAGCAATCAGCCCCAGCATTTT
. few TRBJ2-5 10 TRBV20-1 CSALQETQYF TGCAGTGCTTTACAAGAGACCCAGTACTTC
. few TRBJ2-3 16 TRBV15 CATSTQRGDRTDTQYF TGTGCCACCAGCACCCAACGCGGGGACCGCACAGATACGCAGTATTTT
. . TRBJ2-7 14 TRBV30 CAWRDSPKKLEQYF TGTGCCTGGAGAGACTCCCCTAAGAAACTCGAGCAGTACTTC
. . TRBJ2-7 15 TRBV9 CASSVDADSSYEQYF TGTGCCAGCAGCGTAGATGCGGATAGCTCCTACGAGCAGTACTTC
. few TRBJ2-3 13 TRBV10-3 CAISGQITDTQYF TGTGCCATCAGTGGACAGATCACAGATACGCAGTATTTT
TRBD2 few TRBJ2-3 16 TRBV7-2 CASSLLAATSTDTQYF TGTGCCAGCAGCTTACTAGCGGCAACTAGCACAGATACGCAGTATTTT
TRBD1 few TRBJ2-1 15 TRBV10-3 CAILGDRGPYNEQFF TGTGCCATCCTCGGGGACAGGGGGCCCTACAATGAGCAGTTCTTC
. few TRBJ2-6 13 TRBV14 CASSPIGANVLTF TGTGCCAGCAGCCCCATTGGGGCCAACGTCCTGACTTTC
. . TRBJ2-7 16 TRBV7-2 CASSVDSSRALREQYF TGTGCCAGCAGCGTTGATAGCAGTCGGGCCTTGAGGGAGCAGTACTTC
. few TRBJ2-5 16 TRBV5-1 CASSLASSMRQETQYF TGCGCCAGCAGCTTGGCCTCTAGCATGAGGCAAGAGACCCAGTACTTC
. . TRBJ1-5 13 TRBV9 CASSEAPGQPQHF TGTGCCAGCAGCGAGGCCCCTGGGCAGCCCCAGCATTTT
. few TRBJ1-5 14 TRBV18 CASSPGRDNQPQHF TGTGCCAGCTCACCCGGCAGGGACAATCAGCCCCAGCATTTT
. . TRBJ1-2 13 TRBV10-1 CASSERPSYGYTF TGCGCCAGCAGTGAGCGGCCAAGCTATGGCTACACCTTC
TRBD2 . TRBJ2-7 15 TRBV6-4 CASSVLAGSSYEQYF TGTGCCAGCAGTGTACTAGCGGGGAGCTCCTACGAGCAGTACTTC
. . TRBJ1-4 13 TRBV18 CASSPAPRGELFF TGTGCCAGCTCACCAGCGCCGCGAGGGGAACTGTTTTTT
. many TRBJ1-2 15 TRBV5-6 CASSWTALGPYGYTF TGTGCCAGCAGCTGGACAGCTCTCGGGCCCTATGGCTACACCTTC
. few TRBJ1-6 12 TRBV7-2 CASSFSNSPLHF TGTGCCAGCAGCTTCTCCAACTCACCCCTCCACTTT
. once TRBJ2-5 12 TRBV25-1 CASSEFASRLYF TGTGCCAGCAGTGAATTCGCATCCCGTCTTTACTTC
. . TRBJ2-5 15 TRBV18 CASSPRTTYQETQYF TGTGCCAGCTCACCAAGGACTACCTACCAAGAGACCCAGTACTTC
. many TRBJ2-5 12 TRBV7-2 CASSFAVETQYF TGTGCCAGCAGCTTTGCGGTCGAGACCCAGTACTTC
. few TRBJ2-7 14 TRBV4-2 CASSQAGTKYEQYF TGTGCCAGCAGCCAAGCCGGGACAAAGTACGAGCAGTACTTC